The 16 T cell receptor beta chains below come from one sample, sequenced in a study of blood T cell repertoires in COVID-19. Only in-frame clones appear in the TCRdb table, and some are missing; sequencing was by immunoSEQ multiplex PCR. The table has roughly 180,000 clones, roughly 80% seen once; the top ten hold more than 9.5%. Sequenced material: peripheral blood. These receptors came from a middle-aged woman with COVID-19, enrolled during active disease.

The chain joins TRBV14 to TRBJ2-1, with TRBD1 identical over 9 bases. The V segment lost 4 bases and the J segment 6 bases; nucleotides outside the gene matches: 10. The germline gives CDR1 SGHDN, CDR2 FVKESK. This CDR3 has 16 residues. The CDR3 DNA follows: TGTGCCAGCAGCCGCCGACAGGGGGTCGGTACCAATGAGCAGTTCTTC. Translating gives CASSRRQGVGTNEQFF.

The CDR3 spells CASSPLQGFNTGELFF. In nucleotides, the CDR3 is TGTGCCAGCAGCCCCTTACAGGGCTTCAACACCGGGGAGCTGTTTTTT. This sequence joins TRBV7-8 and TRBJ2-2; maybe TRBD1 (6 bases). CDR1 is SGHVS, CDR2 FQNEAQ, per germline. The CDR3 has 16 residues. V lost 5 bases and J lost 2, with 15 bases in between.

Here the CDR3 DNA reads TGTGCCAGCAGCCCCAGGGGGACGGCGGATTCACCCCTCCACTTT. Translating gives CASSPRGTADSPLHF. The J gene is TRBJ1-6, the V gene TRBV5-4; 7 bases agree with TRBD1. The CDR3 is made up of 15 amino acids. The V and J ends lost 4 bases and 8 bases, in that order; junction bases with no gene match: 9. In germline, CDR1 is SGHNT, CDR2 YYREEE (reference sequence).

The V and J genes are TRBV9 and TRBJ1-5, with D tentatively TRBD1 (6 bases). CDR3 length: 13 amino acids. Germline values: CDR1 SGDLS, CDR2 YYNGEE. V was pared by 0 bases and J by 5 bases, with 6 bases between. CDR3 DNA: TGTGCCAGCAGCGTAGAGGGGGATCAGCCCCAGCATTTT. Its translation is CASSVEGDQPQHF.

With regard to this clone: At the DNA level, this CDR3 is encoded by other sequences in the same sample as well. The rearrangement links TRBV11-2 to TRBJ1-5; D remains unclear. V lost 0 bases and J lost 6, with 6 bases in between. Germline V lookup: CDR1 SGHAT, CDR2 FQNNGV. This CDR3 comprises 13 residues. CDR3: CASSLDRGQPQHF. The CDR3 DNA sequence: TGTGCCAGCAGCTTAGATCGGGGTCAGCCCCAGCATTTT.

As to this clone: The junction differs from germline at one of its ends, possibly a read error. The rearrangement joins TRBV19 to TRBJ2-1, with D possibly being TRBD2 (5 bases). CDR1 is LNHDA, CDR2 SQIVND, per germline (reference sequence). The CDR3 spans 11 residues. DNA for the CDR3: TGTGCCAGTATACGCGGGCGCAGTGGGGTCTTC. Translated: CASIRGRSGVF. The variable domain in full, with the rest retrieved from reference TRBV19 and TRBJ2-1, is DGGITQSPKYLFRKEGQNVTLSCEQNLNHDAMYWYRQDPGQGLRLIYYSQIVNDFQKGDIAEGYSVSREKKESFPLTVTSAQKNPTAFYLCASIRGRSGVFGPGTRLTVL.

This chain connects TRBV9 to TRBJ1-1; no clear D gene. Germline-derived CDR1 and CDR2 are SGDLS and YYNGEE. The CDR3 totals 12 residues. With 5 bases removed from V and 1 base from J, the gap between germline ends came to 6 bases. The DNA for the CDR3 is TGTGCCAGCAGGGAGAAGAACACTGAAGCTTTCTTT. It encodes CASREKNTEAFF.

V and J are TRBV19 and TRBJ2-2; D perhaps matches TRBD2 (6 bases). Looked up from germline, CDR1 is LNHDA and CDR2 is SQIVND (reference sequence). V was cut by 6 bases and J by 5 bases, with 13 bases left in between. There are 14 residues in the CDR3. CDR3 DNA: TGTGCCAGTAGAATGACGGGAGATACCGGGGAGCTGTTTTTT. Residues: CASRMTGDTGELFF.

In DNA form, the CDR3 reads TGTGCCAGCAGCTTAGGGACAGGGTTATGGCAGTTCTTC. Translated: CASSLGTGLWQFF. This rearrangement joins TRBV7-9 to TRBJ2-1; 8 bases map to TRBD1. J was trimmed by 12 bases and V by 1 base; bases with no gene match: 5. The CDR3 consists of 13 residues. Germline-derived CDR1 and CDR2 are SEHNR and FQNEAQ (reference sequence).

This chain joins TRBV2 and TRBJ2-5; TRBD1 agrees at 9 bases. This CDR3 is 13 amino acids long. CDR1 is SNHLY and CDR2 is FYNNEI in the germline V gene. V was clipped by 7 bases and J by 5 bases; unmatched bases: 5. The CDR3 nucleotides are TGTGCCAGCAATAGGGGGACAGGGGAGACCCAGTACTTC. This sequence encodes CASNRGTGETQYF.

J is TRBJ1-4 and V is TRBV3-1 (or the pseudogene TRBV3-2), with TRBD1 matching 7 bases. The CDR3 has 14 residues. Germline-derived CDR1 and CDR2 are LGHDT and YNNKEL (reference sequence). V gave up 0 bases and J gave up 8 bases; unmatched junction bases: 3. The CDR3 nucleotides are TGTGCCAGCAGCCAAGAATGGACAGGCGAAAAACTGTTTTTT. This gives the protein CASSQEWTGEKLFF.

The CDR3 sequence: CAIHRGRSGANVLTF. CDR3 nucleotide sequence: TGTGCCATCCACAGGGGGCGGTCTGGGGCCAACGTCCTGACTTTC. The chain carries TRBV6-5 and TRBJ2-6, with 9 bases lining up with TRBD1. CDR3 length: 15 amino acids. Germline V gene sequence: CDR1 MNHEY, CDR2 SVGAGI. Germline trimming cut 10 bases from V and 1 base from J; bases unmatched to any gene: 5.

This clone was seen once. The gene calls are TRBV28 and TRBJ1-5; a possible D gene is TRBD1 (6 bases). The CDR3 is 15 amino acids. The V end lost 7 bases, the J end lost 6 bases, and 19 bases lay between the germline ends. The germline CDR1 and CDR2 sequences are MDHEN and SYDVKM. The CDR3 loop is CASTNRELRGQPQHF. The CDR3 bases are TGTGCCAGCACTAACAGGGAACTTAGGGGTCAGCCCCAGCATTTT. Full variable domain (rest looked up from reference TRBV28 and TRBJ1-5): DVKVTQSSRYLVKRTGEKVFLECVQDMDHENMFWYRQDPGLGLRLIYFSYDVKMKEKGDIPEGYSVSREKKERFSLILESASTNQTSMYLCASTNRELRGQPQHFGDGTRLSIL.

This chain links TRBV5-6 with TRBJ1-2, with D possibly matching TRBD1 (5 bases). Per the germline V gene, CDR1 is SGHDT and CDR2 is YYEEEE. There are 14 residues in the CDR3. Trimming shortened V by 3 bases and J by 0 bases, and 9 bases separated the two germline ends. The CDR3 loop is CASSWKTANYGYTF. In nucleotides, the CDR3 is TGTGCCAGCAGCTGGAAGACAGCTAACTATGGCTACACCTTC. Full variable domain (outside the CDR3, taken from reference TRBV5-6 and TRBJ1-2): DAGVTQSPTHLIKTRGQQVTLRCSPKSGHDTVSWYQQALGQGPQFIFQYYEEEERQRGNFPDRFSGHQFPNYSSELNVNALLLGDSALYLCASSWKTANYGYTFGSGTRLTVV.

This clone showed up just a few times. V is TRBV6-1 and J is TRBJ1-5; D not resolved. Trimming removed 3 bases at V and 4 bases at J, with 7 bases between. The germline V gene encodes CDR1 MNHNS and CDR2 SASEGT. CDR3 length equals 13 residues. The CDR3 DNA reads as TGTGCCAGCAGTGACAGTTGGAATCAGCCCCAGCATTTT. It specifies CASSDSWNQPQHF.

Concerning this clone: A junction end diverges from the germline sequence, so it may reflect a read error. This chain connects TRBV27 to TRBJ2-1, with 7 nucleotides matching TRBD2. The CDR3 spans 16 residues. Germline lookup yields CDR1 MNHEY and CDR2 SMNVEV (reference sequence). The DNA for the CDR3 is TGTGCCAGCAGTCTATCCGGGACTACCCTATACAATGAGCAGTTCTTC. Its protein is CASSLSGTTLYNEQFF.